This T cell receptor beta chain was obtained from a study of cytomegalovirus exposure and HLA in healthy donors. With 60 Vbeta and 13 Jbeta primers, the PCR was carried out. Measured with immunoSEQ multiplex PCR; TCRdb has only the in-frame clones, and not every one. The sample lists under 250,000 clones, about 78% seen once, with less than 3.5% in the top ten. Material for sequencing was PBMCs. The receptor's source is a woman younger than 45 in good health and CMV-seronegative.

Here the CDR3 reads CASSFTGTSGGYNEQFF. CDR3 in DNA: TGCGCCAGCAGCTTTACCGGGACTAGCGGGGGTTACAATGAGCAGTTCTTC. The chain carries TRBV5-1 and TRBJ2-1, with 14 bases identical to TRBD2. Germline V gene sequence: CDR1 SGHRS, CDR2 YFSETQ. The V gene end was trimmed by 2 bases and the J gene end by 4 bases; junction bases not matched to a gene: 5. The CDR3 extends over 17 amino acids.